This T cell receptor beta chain was sequenced during a study of Ad26.COV2.S vaccination and SARS-CoV-2 variants (dated by TCRdb to the early 2020s). General notes on the study: Vaccine-arm donors came from COV1001, a multicentre, randomized, double-blind, placebo-controlled phase I-IIa trial of Ad26.COV2.S in healthy adults. A total of some 30 samples were included in the TCR-sequenced set, comprising around 19 Ad26.COV2.S vaccine recipients, 5 placebo recipients and 8 SARS-CoV-2 convalescent individuals. Participants in the trial were split at random into five groups of five each, receiving low-dose or high-dose Ad26.COV2.S once or twice, or else placebo on both occasions. Blinding of investigators to trial group allocation was maintained during experiments and outcome assessment. Ad26.COV2.S was given intramuscularly at 5x10^10 or 1x10^11 viral particles, as a single shot or as two shots 56 days apart. TCRbeta repertoire sequencing served as the tool for gauging how specific and how broad the SARS-CoV-2-reactive T cell receptors were following Ad26.COV2.S vaccination.

Concerning this clone itself: Its antigen remains undetermined. Base qualities are not recorded, but no much larger clone differs from it by a single base.

The study at large found these results: After vaccination, spike-specific CD8+ and CD4+ T cell responses were reported to show substantial breadth. Ad26.COV2.S recipients had higher spike-specific TCR breadth than placebo recipients (P = 0.0014). The authors noted that the TCR breadth and depth analyses may have underestimated total T cell responses. The study was not powered for comparison of responses between vaccine doses or regimens. Non-spike TCR breadth was comparable between vaccine and placebo recipients, consistent with the vaccine containing only spike.

According to the germline V gene, CDR1 reads SGHRS and CDR2 reads YFSETQ. The CDR3 sequence holds 14 residues, the cysteine and phenylalanine included. The only DNA kept is the CDR3, 42 bases in frame from the first base. At the junction V is shortened by 4 bases and J by 5 bases; bases outside the gene matches: 8. The immunoSEQ Assay was the method used to sequence TCRbeta CDR3 regions. After extraction, genomic DNA underwent amplification by bias-controlled multiplex PCR, followed by high-throughput sequencing. From the authors' description of their analysis: To quantify the absolute abundance of each unique TCRbeta CDR3 region, sequences were collapsed and filtered. T cell fraction was estimated by normalizing TCRbeta template counts to usable DNA, with usable DNA measured through amplification of reference genes found in all nucleated cells. Repertoire TCRs were annotated as SARS-CoV-2-specific when V gene, CDR3 amino acid sequence and J gene were exactly matched to a known reactive TCR set. MIRA supplied the reference SARS-CoV-2 TCR set, which was filtered for enrichment in COVID-19-positive ImmuneCODE repertoires so that public or cross-reactive TCRs were removed. Using the MIRA antigens, annotated TCRs were further analysed by specific ORF or by position within an ORF. Depth was the summed frequency of annotated unique rearrangements, while breadth was defined as annotated unique rearrangements over total unique productive rearrangements. Two-sided Wilcoxon rank-sum tests were applied when comparing TCR breadth between groups. The immuneACCESS repertoire file appears here via TCRdb, limited to in-frame rearrangements. These files lack a portion of the clones; in checked studies, under half of the deficit traces to unresolved V genes, and the cause of the others is not known. That table supplies the V and J calls and clone size; D and trimming were determined from the DNA. Counted in this sample were 350,000 to 400,000 clones; 70% to 90% of them appeared once. The ten largest clones take up about 2% of the sample.

The label giving this sample's treatment or condition can be read as: some 20 received Ad26.COV2.S at low or high dose, single or two shots; roughly 5 received placebo; per-sample allocation not given. For vaccine and placebo recipients, repertoires were sequenced using samples collected on day 63 after the first injection. Between 29 July and 7 August 2020, Cohort 1b enrolled approximately 26 adults aged 18-55 years at one site in Boston, USA. Ad26.COV2.S was a replication-incompetent adenovirus type 26 vector expressing a prefusion-stabilized SARS-CoV-2 spike protein from the original Wuhan strain.

The sequencing here drew on peripheral blood, taken in a trial of Ad26.COV2.S vaccine versus placebo. The sequence derives from a person between 18 and 59 years old who received the Ad26.COV2.S COVID-19 vaccine or a placebo. The sequence joins TRBV5-1 to TRBJ2-5, with TRBD2 matching 7 junction bases. The CDR3 is CASSSGTLGETQYF. The nucleotide sequence reads as follows: TGCGCCAGCAGCAGCGGGACCCTTGGGGAGACCCAGTACTTC.